Following are 13 T cell receptor beta chains from one sample sequenced in a study of T cells in localized non-small cell lung cancer. Sequencing was performed with immunoSEQ multiplex PCR; in TCRdb, only in-frame clones are kept and a portion is missing. Here the sample spans about 2,100 clones, roughly 36% being singletons. Sample: lung tumor tissue, taken before any cancer treatment. Source of these receptors: a man between 40 and 75 years old with stage I lung adenocarcinoma.

This clone occurred a few times. The chain couples TRBV12-5 to TRBJ2-3, with D perhaps TRBD1 (6 bases). CDR3 length equals 14 residues. The germline V gene encodes CDR1 LGHNT and CDR2 FRNRAP. CDR3 residues: CASSLAGGTDTQYF. In nucleotides, the CDR3 is TGTGCCAGCTCCTTAGCAGGGGGCACAGATACGCAGTATTTT. Using reference TRBV12-5 and TRBJ2-3 for the parts outside the CDR3, the full variable domain is DARVTQTPRHKVTEMGQEVTMRCQPILGHNTVFWYRQTMMQGLELLAYFRNRAPLDDSGMPKDRFSAEMPDATLATLKIQPSEPRDSAVYFCASSLAGGTDTQYFGPGTRLTVL.

V gene TRBV19 combines with J gene TRBJ2-6; weak D call: TRBD1 (6 bases). The length of the CDR3 is 16 residues. V gave up 6 bases and J gave up 1 base, with 13 bases separating them. Germline V gene lookup returns CDR1 LNHDA and CDR2 SQIVND (reference sequence). The CDR3 reads CASRLLTGSGANVLTF. CDR3 DNA sequence: TGTGCCAGTAGGCTACTTACAGGGTCTGGGGCCAACGTCCTGACTTTC.

V is TRBV14 and J is TRBJ1-4, with TRBD1 as a possible D gene (5 bases). This CDR3 comprises 17 residues. The V end lost 6 bases, the J end lost 10 bases, and 27 bases lay between the germline ends. The germline V gene has CDR1 SGHDN and CDR2 FVKESK. CDR3 sequence reads: CASSPLGATGSAGKLFF. In nucleotides, the CDR3 is TGTGCCAGCAGTCCCCTCGGGGCAACAGGATCGGCGGGAAAACTGTTTTTT.

The chain combines TRBV28 with TRBJ1-1, with D tentatively TRBD1 (6 bases). V shed 6 bases and J shed 3 bases, with 20 bases lying between them. The CDR3 runs to 16 residues. The germline V gene encodes CDR1 MDHEN and CDR2 SYDVKM. CDR3 loop: CASSATRPQGDTEAFF. DNA of the CDR3: TGTGCCAGCAGCGCTACACGGCCACAGGGTGACACTGAAGCTTTCTTT.

V and J are TRBV9 and TRBJ2-7, with TRBD1 matching over 9 bases. Germline loops: CDR1 SGDLS, CDR2 YYNGEE. V shed 0 bases and J 5 bases; nucleotides not matched to a gene: 6. This CDR3 is 15 amino acids long. DNA of the CDR3: TGTGCCAGCAGCGTAGGAGGACAGGGGATCCACGAGCAGTACTTC. It yields the protein CASSVGGQGIHEQYF.

This clone showed up just a few times. The chain employs TRBV9 and TRBJ1-4; unclear D gene. V lost 5 bases and J 9 bases, leaving 17 bases between the germline ends. CDR1 SGDLS and CDR2 YYNGEE come from the germline V gene. This CDR3 contains 14 residues. The CDR3 sequence: CASSESEGRKKLFF. CDR3 in DNA: TGTGCCAGCAGTGAAAGCGAGGGTCGAAAAAAACTGTTTTTT.

This clone was seen only a few times. The chain joins TRBV2 to TRBJ2-2; TRBD1 matches 11 bases. Germline CDR1 reads SNHLY; CDR2 reads FYNNEI. Germline trimming cut 6 bases from V and 4 bases from J; bases unmatched to any gene: 4. The CDR3 length is 15 residues. In DNA form, the CDR3 reads TGTGCCAGCAGGCTGGACAGGGGGCGCACCGGGGAGCTGTTTTTT. Its translation is CASRLDRGRTGELFF.

The genes are TRBV11-3 and TRBJ2-1; 15 nucleotides align to TRBD2. This CDR3 contains 16 residues. Unmatched junction bases numbered 7, after V lost 5 bases and J lost 8 bases. Germline-derived CDR1 and CDR2 are SGHNT and YENEEA. The CDR3 DNA is TGTGCCAGCAGCAGGAGCGGGACTAGCGGGAGGTATGAGCAGTTCTTC. It yields the protein CASSRSGTSGRYEQFF.

This clone was found a few times. J is TRBJ1-1 and V is TRBV18; D is possibly TRBD1 (6 bases). V shed 5 bases and J shed 1 base, with 17 bases lying between them. Germline CDR1 and CDR2: KGHSH and LQKENI. This CDR3 contains 16 residues. The CDR3 loop is CASSSFPQGANTEAFF. The CDR3 DNA sequence: TGTGCCAGCTCAAGCTTCCCACAGGGAGCGAACACTGAAGCTTTCTTT.

The CDR3 DNA reads as TGTGCCTGGGACAGGGGACCTGGAAACACCATATATTTT. This codes for CAWDRGPGNTIYF. The chain couples TRBV30 to TRBJ1-3; TRBD1 matches 8 bases. The germline gives CDR1 GTSNPN, CDR2 SVGIG (reference sequence). V lost 5 bases and J lost 2; bases outside the gene matches: 2. This CDR3 region has 13 residues. Based on the CDR3 plus reference TRBV30 and TRBJ1-3, the full variable domain is SQTIHQWPATLVQPVGSPLSLECTVEGTSNPNLYWYRQAAGRGLQLLFYSVGIGQISSEVPQNLSASRPQDRQFILSSKKLLLSDSGFYLCAWDRGPGNTIYFGEGSWLTVV.

This clone was counted between two and nine times. The V call is TRBV19, the J call TRBJ1-1; 7 nucleotides align to TRBD1. Germline assignment: CDR1 LNHDA and CDR2 SQIVND (reference sequence). CDR3 length: 13 amino acids. Trimming removed 7 bases from V and 5 bases from J; junction bases left unmatched: 7. In nucleotides, the CDR3 is TGTGCCAGTAATGAGGGGGCTGGGACTGAAGCTTTCTTT. This encodes CASNEGAGTEAFF.

The chain joins TRBV28 to TRBJ2-1; tentatively, D is TRBD2 (5 bases). The V end lost 8 bases, the J end lost 2 bases, and 10 bases lay between the germline ends. The CDR3 is 13 residues long. Germline V gene sequence: CDR1 MDHEN, CDR2 SYDVKM. The CDR3: CASDGVPYNEQFF. The CDR3 DNA sequence: TGTGCCAGCGACGGGGTTCCCTACAATGAGCAGTTCTTC. Looking up the rest from reference TRBV28 and TRBJ2-1 gives the full variable domain: DVKVTQSSRYLVKRTGEKVFLECVQDMDHENMFWYRQDPGLGLRLIYFSYDVKMKEKGDIPEGYSVSREKKERFSLILESASTNQTSMYLCASDGVPYNEQFFGPGTRLTVL.

This clone has just a few counts. The chain combines TRBV6-8 with TRBJ2-3; D may be TRBD1 (6 bases). Trimming took 7 bases from V and 5 from J, leaving 13 bases between them. CDR3 length equals 13 residues. The germline V gene encodes CDR1 MNHGY and CDR2 SAAAGT. CDR3 coding DNA: TGTGCCAGCACGCATAGACAGGTAGATACGCAGTATTTT. Protein sequence: CASTHRQVDTQYF.